The T cell receptor beta chain under discussion was sequenced for a study of CD8 T cells in Susac syndrome. Random-hexamer reverse transcription was applied to about 0.45 to 1 ug RNA. The method of amplification for TCR beta CDR3 was immunoSEQ multiplex PCR, covering 54 Vbeta and 13 Jbeta. One entry per CDR3 protein, called by TCRdb with MiXCR from the immunoSEQ multiplex PCR reads. The data show a few hundred thousand distinct CDR3 sequences, about 94% seen once. Relapsing-remitting disease, either stable or active, was present in the treatment-naive patients who were the multiple sclerosis controls. TEMRA cells underwent FACS enrichment and CD8+ and CD4+ T cells underwent negative isolation. In its sample, this clonotype was seen once. Sequenced sample: CD8+ T cells from PBMCs. The receptor comes from a human donor with multiple sclerosis.

The DNA of the CDR3 is TGTGCCAGCAGCTCCCGCGCGGGACTAGCGGGGATTTCCTACGAGCAGTACTTC. Translation: CASSSRAGLAGISYEQYF. The gene calls are TRBV11-2 and TRBJ2-7; TRBD2 matches 13 bases. This CDR3 is 18 amino acids long. Trimming at V came to 4 bases and at J to 1 base, leaving 10 bases not matched to a gene. Looked up from germline, CDR1 is SGHAT and CDR2 is FQNNGV.